Here is one TCR beta chain with its context. Its antigen specificity is not known. No much larger clonotype is one base removed from it; base qualities were not supplied. Interpreted using the paper, the treatment or condition label stands for: 19 received Ad26.COV2.S at low or high dose, single or two shots; about five received placebo; per-sample allocation not given. Repertoires of vaccine and placebo recipients were sequenced from samples taken on day 63 after the first injection. Between 29 July and 7 August 2020, Cohort 1b enrolled approximately 26 adults aged 18-55 years at one site in Boston, USA. Ad26.COV2.S was a replication-incompetent adenovirus type 26 vector that expressed a prefusion-stabilized SARS-CoV-2 spike protein derived from the original Wuhan strain. Based on the germline V gene, the CDR1 and CDR2 sequences are SGHAT and FQNNGV. The CDR3 sequence holds 15 residues, the cysteine and phenylalanine included. Here the CDR3 DNA is all that survives: 45 bases in frame from base 1. V is pruned by 1 base and J by 7 bases, leaving 4 bases of the junction without a gene match.

This sample stems from a study of Ad26.COV2.S vaccination and SARS-CoV-2 variants (TCRdb year 2021). With respect to the entire study: Vaccine-arm donors came from COV1001, a multicentre, randomized, double-blind, placebo-controlled phase I-IIa trial of Ad26.COV2.S in healthy adults. Ad26.COV2.S was administered intramuscularly at a dose of 5x10^10 or 1x10^11 viral particles, either as one shot or as two shots given 56 days apart. TCRbeta repertoire sequencing was used to assess the specificity and breadth of SARS-CoV-2-reactive T cell receptors after Ad26.COV2.S vaccination. The TCR-sequenced set comprised approximately 32 samples: some 20 Ad26.COV2.S vaccine recipients, 5 placebo recipients and 8 SARS-CoV-2 convalescent individuals. Trial participants were randomized into five groups of five, in which low-dose or high-dose Ad26.COV2.S was given once or twice, or placebo was given on both occasions. Throughout the experiments and outcome assessment, investigators stayed blinded to trial group allocation.

Results the study describes overall, beyond this receptor: The study was not powered for comparison of responses between vaccine doses or regimens. Vaccine and placebo recipients had comparable non-spike TCR breadth, which fits with the vaccine containing only spike. The authors noted that total T cell responses may have been underestimated by the TCR breadth and depth analyses. Higher spike-specific TCR breadth was observed in Ad26.COV2.S recipients than in placebo recipients (P = 0.0014). After vaccination, substantial breadth of spike-specific CD8+ and CD4+ T cell responses was reported.

The immunoSEQ Assay was used to sequence TCRbeta CDR3 regions. After extraction, genomic DNA underwent amplification by bias-controlled multiplex PCR, followed by high-throughput sequencing. The original pipeline was this. Collapsing and filtering of sequences were performed to quantify the absolute abundance of each unique TCRbeta CDR3 region. T cell fraction was estimated by normalizing TCRbeta template counts to usable DNA, with usable DNA measured through amplification of reference genes found in all nucleated cells. Repertoire TCRs were annotated as SARS-CoV-2-specific by exact matching of V gene, CDR3 amino acid sequence and J gene to a known reactive TCR set. The reference SARS-CoV-2 TCR set was obtained from MIRA and was filtered for enrichment in COVID-19-positive ImmuneCODE repertoires, whereby public or cross-reactive TCRs were removed. Drawing on the MIRA antigens, annotated TCRs were analysed further at the level of specific ORF or position within ORF. Depth was the summed frequency of annotated unique rearrangements, while breadth was defined as annotated unique rearrangements over total unique productive rearrangements. TCR breadth was compared between groups using two-sided Wilcoxon rank-sum tests. This immuneACCESS table, as held by TCRdb, lists in-frame sequences with V and J called but not all clones. Of the missing ones, under half trace to an unresolved V gene in checked studies; the others have no known cause. V and J calls and clone size come straight from that table; D and trimming were deduced from the DNA. The table for this sample lists 440,000 or so clones; 90% of them were counted only once. The ten largest clones take up less than 5.5% of the sample.

The sequence was collected from a person aged 18-60 years who received the Ad26.COV2.S COVID-19 vaccine or a placebo. The sample here was peripheral blood, taken in a trial of Ad26.COV2.S vaccine versus placebo. The chain uses TRBV11-2 and TRBJ2-2, with 9 bases aligning to TRBD1. The CDR3 region: CASSLGTGDFGELFF. The bases are TGTGCCAGCAGCTTAGGGACAGGGGATTTCGGGGAGCTGTTTTTT.